The 8 T cell receptor beta chains reported below all come from one sample, sequenced in a study of blood T cells in healthy people across ages (dated by TCRdb to 2014 to 2015). The method behind the library was 5' RACE. These reads were obtained on an Illumina HiSeq 2500. A second PCR of roughly 7 to 12 cycles was performed with a sample-barcoded 5' primer and a J-beta primer mix. TCRdb passed the public sequencing reads through fastp at Q25 and MiXCR, retaining productive beta sequences. Rows are combined by CDR3 protein, so each entry shows the most common genes and DNA. This sample has 1.5 million to 2 million distinct CDR3 sequences in its table, and just under 50% of those were observed once. The top ten constitute around 2.1% of the sample. Sequenced sample: blood. The source of these receptors is a woman between 40 and 50 years old in good health.

This clonotype was observed a few times. J is TRBJ2-1 and V is TRBV10-1, with D perhaps being TRBD1 or TRBD2 (5 bases each). The CDR3 spans 16 residues. Germline values: CDR1 WNHNN, CDR2 SYGVQD (reference sequence). Trimming shortened V by 3 bases and J by 8 bases, and 20 bases separated the two germline ends. The CDR3 sequence: CASSDRDPHFNDEQFF. CDR3 sequence (DNA): TGCGCCAGCAGTGACCGGGACCCCCACTTTAACGATGAGCAGTTCTTC.

This clonotype was seen a few times. This chain uses TRBV7-3 with TRBJ1-1, with 8 bases matching TRBD1. The CDR3 is 16 residues long. The J segment lost 4 bases and the V segment lost 3 bases, leaving 10 bases of the junction unmatched. Germline CDR1 and CDR2: SGHTA and FQGTGA. The DNA for the CDR3 is TGTGCCAGCAGCTTCTTGACCGGACAGGGAGGCACTGAAGCTTTCTTT. Protein sequence: CASSFLTGQGGTEAFF.

Notes on this clonotype: One end of the junction varies from germline; a read error may be responsible. CDR3 in amino acids: CCVGGGGGYGYTF. The CDR3 DNA is TGCTGCGTTGGAGGGGGCGGTGGGTATGGCTACACCTTC. This chain links TRBV29-1 with TRBJ1-2; 7 nucleotides line up with TRBD1. The germline CDR1 and CDR2 sequences are SQVTM and ANQGSEA. CDR3 length: 13 amino acids. The full variable domain, completed using reference TRBV29-1 and TRBJ1-2, is SAVISQKPSRDICQRGTSLTIQCQVDSQVTMMFWYRQQPGQSLTLIATANQGSEATYESGFVIDKFPISRPNLTFSTLTVSNMSPEDSSIYLCCVGGGGGYGYTFGSGTRLTVV.

The chain carries TRBV12-3 or TRBV12-4 and TRBJ1-2; the match to TRBD1 covers 7 bases. V shed 3 bases and J 8 bases; nucleotides not matched to a gene: 9. This CDR3 is built from 14 residues. The CDR3 region is CASSLRDSMQGYTF. As DNA, the CDR3 is TGTGCCAGCAGTTTGAGGGACAGCATGCAAGGCTACACCTTC.

This clonotype was detected once. The CDR3 loop is CASSGVGRNIQYF. The DNA of the CDR3 is TGTGCCAGCAGCGGGGTAGGGAGGAACATTCAGTACTTC. The V call is TRBV7-2, the J call TRBJ2-4; possible D gene TRBD2, 6 bases. The germline CDR1 and CDR2 sequences are SGHTA and FQGNSA. V was cut by 5 bases and J by 7 bases, with 12 bases left in between. The CDR3 extends over 13 amino acids.

In its sample, this clonotype was seen a few times. The J gene is TRBJ1-4, the V gene TRBV7-9; no reliable D call. The V gene lost 5 bases and the J gene lost 2 bases, with 3 bases spanning the gap. CDR3 length: 12 residues. Germline CDR1 and CDR2: SEHNR and FQNEAQ (reference sequence). The CDR3 DNA reads TGTGCCAGCAGCCAGACTAATGAAAAACTGTTTTTT. It codes for CASSQTNEKLFF. Based on the CDR3 plus reference TRBV7-9 and TRBJ1-4, the full variable domain is DTGVSQNPRHKITKRGQNVTFRCDPISEHNRLYWYRQTLGQGPEFLTYFQNEAQLEKSRLLSDRFSAERPKGSFSTLEIQRTEQGDSAMYLCASSQTNEKLFFGSGTQLSVL.

The chain combines TRBV20-1 with TRBJ2-5, with TRBD2 identical over 13 bases. The CDR3 spans 16 residues. CDR1 and CDR2 (germline): DFQATT, SNEGSKA (reference sequence). The V segment lost 0 bases and the J segment 11 bases; nucleotides outside the gene matches: 12. This chain's CDR3 is CSARETSGGLYNEQYF. For the CDR3, the DNA is TGCAGTGCTAGAGAGACTAGCGGGGGGCTCTACAATGAGCAGTACTTC.

CDR3 sequence reads: CSADYGTVNTEAFF. CDR3 DNA sequence: TGCAGTGCTGATTACGGGACAGTGAACACTGAAGCTTTCTTT. V gene TRBV20-1 combines with J gene TRBJ1-1; 7 positions match TRBD1. V lost 5 bases and J lost 0; bases outside the gene matches: 6. Germline CDR1 is DFQATT and CDR2 is SNEGSKA (reference sequence). There are 14 residues in the CDR3.